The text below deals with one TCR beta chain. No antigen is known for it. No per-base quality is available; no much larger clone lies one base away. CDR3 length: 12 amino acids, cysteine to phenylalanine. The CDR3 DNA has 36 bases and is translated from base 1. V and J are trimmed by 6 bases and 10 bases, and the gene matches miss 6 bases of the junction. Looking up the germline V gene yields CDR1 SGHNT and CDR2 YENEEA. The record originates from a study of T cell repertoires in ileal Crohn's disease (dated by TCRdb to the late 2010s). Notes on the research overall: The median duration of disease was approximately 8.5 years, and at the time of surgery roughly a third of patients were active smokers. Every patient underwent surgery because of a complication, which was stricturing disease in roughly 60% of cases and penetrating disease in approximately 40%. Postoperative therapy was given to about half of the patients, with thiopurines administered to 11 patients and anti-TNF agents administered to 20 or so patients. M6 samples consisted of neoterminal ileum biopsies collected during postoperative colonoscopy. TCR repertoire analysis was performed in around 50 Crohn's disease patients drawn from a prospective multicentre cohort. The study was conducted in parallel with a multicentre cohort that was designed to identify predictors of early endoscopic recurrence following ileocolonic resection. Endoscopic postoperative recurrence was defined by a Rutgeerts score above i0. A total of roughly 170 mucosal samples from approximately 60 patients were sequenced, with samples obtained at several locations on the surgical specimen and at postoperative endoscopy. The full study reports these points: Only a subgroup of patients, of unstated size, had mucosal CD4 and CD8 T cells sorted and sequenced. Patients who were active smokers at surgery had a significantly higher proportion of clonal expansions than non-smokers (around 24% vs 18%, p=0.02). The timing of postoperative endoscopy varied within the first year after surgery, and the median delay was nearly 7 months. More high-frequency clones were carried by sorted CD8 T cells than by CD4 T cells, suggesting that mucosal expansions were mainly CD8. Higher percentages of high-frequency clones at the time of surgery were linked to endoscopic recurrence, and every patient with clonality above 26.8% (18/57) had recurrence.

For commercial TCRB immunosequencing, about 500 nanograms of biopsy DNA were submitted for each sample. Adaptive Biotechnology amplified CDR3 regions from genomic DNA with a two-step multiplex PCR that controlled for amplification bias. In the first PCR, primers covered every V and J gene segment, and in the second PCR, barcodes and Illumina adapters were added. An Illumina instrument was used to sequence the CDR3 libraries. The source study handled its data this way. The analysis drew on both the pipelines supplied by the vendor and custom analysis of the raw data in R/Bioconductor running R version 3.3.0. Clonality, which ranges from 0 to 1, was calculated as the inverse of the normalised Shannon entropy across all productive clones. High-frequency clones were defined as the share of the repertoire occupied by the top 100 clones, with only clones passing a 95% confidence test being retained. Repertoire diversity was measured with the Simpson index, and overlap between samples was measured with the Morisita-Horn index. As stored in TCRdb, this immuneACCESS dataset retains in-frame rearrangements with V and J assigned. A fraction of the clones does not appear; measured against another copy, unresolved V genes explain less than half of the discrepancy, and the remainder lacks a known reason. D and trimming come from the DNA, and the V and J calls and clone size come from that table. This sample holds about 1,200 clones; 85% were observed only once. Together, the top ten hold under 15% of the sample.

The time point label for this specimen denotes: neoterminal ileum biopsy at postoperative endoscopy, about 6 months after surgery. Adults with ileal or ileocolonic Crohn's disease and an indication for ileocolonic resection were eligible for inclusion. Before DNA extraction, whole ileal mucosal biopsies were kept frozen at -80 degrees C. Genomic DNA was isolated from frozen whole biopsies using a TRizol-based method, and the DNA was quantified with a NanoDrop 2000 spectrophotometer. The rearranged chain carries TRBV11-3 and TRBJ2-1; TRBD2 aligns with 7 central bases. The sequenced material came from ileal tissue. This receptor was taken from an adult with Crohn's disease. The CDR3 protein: CASRPPGGEQFF. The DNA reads TGTGCCAGCAGGCCCCCCGGGGGGGAGCAGTTCTTC.